A single sample is the source of the 3 T cell receptor beta chains below, sequenced in a study of early T cells in non-severe SARS-CoV-2 infection. One entry per CDR3 protein, called by TCRdb with MiXCR from the 5' RACE reads. The top ten clones hold 15% to 18% of a sample with tens of thousands of distinct CDR3 sequences, around 4% of them seen once. Sample: whole blood. These TCRs come from an adult who was a healthcare worker with PCR-confirmed SARS-CoV-2 infection or an uninfected control (not recorded which).

The sample holds many counts of this clonotype. The chain links TRBV12-3 or TRBV12-4 to TRBJ1-5; 9 bases line up with TRBD1. The CDR3 has 14 amino acids. Losses at the gene ends were 7 bases for V and 6 bases for J; bases not matched to a gene: 7. The CDR3 protein is CASNYRGRGQPQHF. The CDR3, as DNA: TGTGCCAGCAATTACAGGGGGCGCGGTCAGCCCCAGCATTTT.

This clonotype was detected many times. The chain employs TRBV19 and TRBJ1-5; 8 bases agree with TRBD1. Germline CDR1 is LNHDA and CDR2 is SQIVND (reference sequence). This CDR3 has 16 amino acids. With V trimmed by 3 bases and J by 2 bases, 6 bases remained unmatched. The CDR3 coding sequence is TGTGCCAGTAGTATCCCCCGGACAGGGCGCAATCAGCCCCAGCATTTT. Translated, it gives CASSIPRTGRNQPQHF.

The J gene is TRBJ2-7, the V gene TRBV28; D may be TRBD1 (6 bases). Germline CDR1 is MDHEN and CDR2 is SYDVKM. The CDR3 has 13 residues. Deletions cut 7 bases from V and 2 bases from J, with 12 bases between. The CDR3 region is CASKGDRTYEQYF. The CDR3 coding sequence is TGTGCCAGCAAGGGAGACAGGACCTACGAGCAGTACTTC. The full variable domain, rest sourced from reference TRBV28 and TRBJ2-7, is DVKVTQSSRYLVKRTGEKVFLECVQDMDHENMFWYRQDPGLGLRLIYFSYDVKMKEKGDIPEGYSVSREKKERFSLILESASTNQTSMYLCASKGDRTYEQYFGPGTRLTVT.